The sequence of this T cell receptor beta chain was determined in a study of Graves' ophthalmopathy and Graves' hyperthyroidism. This clonotype has a count of ten or more. RNA transcripts provided the template for amplifying TCR beta CDR3 regions. First-round RT-PCR employed HTBI primers, with a second-round multiplex PCR after it. TCRdb fed the multiplex PCR reads into MiXCR, producing one record per CDR3 protein. The top ten hold approximately 12% of the sample, which has more than 1,000,000 distinct CDR3 sequences, about 38% seen once. Looked up from germline, CDR1 is LGHNA and CDR2 is YSLEER. Losses at the gene ends were 3 bases for V and 6 bases for J; bases not matched to a gene: 13. CDR3 length: 17 residues.

Sequences were obtained from peripheral blood or thyroid tissue (not recorded which). The gene calls are TRBV4-3 and TRBJ2-7, with TRBD2 matching over 11 bases. This TCR came from an adult man with Graves' hyperthyroidism. CDR3 region: CASSQRLAGPLPLEQYF. The CDR3 bases are TGCGCCAGCAGCCAGCGACTAGCGGGACCCCTACCCCTCGAGCAGTACTTC.